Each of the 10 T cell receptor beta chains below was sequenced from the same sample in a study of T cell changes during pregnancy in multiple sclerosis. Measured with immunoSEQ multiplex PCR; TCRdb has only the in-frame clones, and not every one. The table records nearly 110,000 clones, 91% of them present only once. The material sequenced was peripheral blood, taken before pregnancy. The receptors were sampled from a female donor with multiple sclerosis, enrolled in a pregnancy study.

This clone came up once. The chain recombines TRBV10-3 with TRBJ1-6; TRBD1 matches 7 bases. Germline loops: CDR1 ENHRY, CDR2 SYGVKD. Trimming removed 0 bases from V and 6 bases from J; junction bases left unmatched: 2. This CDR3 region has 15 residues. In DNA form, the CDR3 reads TGTGCCATCAGTGAGTCGGGACAGCTTAATTCACCCCTCCACTTT. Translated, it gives CAISESGQLNSPLHF.

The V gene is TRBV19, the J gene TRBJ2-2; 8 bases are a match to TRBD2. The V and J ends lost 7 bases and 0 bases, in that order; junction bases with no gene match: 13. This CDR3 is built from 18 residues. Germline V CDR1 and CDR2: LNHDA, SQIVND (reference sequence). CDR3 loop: CASMGFGTSLANTGELFF. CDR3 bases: TGTGCCAGTATGGGTTTTGGGACTAGTCTCGCGAACACCGGGGAGCTGTTTTTT.

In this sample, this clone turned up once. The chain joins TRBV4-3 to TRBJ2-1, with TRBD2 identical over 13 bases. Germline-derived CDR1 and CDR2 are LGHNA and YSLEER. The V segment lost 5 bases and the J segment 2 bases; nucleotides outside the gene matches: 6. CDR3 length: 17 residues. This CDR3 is CASSDRLAGGPYNEQFF. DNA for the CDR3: TGCGCCAGCAGCGATCGACTAGCGGGGGGCCCCTACAATGAGCAGTTCTTC.

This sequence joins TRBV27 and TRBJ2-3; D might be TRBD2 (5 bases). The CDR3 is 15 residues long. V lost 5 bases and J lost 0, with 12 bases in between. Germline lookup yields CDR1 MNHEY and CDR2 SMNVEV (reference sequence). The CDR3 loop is CASSQLRASTDTQYF. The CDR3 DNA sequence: TGTGCCAGCAGTCAACTGCGGGCTAGCACAGATACGCAGTATTTT.

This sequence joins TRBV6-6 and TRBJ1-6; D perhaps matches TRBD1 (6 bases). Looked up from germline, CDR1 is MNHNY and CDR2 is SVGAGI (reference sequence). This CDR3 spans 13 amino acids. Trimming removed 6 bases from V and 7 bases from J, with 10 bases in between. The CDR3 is CASRQGTNSPLHF. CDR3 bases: TGTGCCAGCAGACAGGGAACGAATTCACCCCTCCACTTT.

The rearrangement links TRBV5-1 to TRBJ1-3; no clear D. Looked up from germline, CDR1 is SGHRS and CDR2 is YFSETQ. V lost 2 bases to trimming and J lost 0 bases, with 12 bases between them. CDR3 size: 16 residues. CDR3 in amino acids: CASSFKELSSGNTIYF. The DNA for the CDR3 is TGCGCCAGCAGCTTTAAAGAATTGAGCTCTGGAAACACCATATATTTT.

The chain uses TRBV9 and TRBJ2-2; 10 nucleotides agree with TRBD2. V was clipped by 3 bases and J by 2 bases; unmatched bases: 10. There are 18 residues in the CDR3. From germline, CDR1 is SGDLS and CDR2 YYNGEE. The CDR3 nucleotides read TGTGCCAGCAGCGGTTACCGTAAACTAGCGGGAAACACCGGGGAGCTGTTTTTT. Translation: CASSGYRKLAGNTGELFF. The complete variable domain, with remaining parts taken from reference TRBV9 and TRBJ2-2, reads DSGVTQTPKHLITATGQRVTLRCSPRSGDLSVYWYQQSLDQGLQFLIQYYNGEERAKGNILERFSAQQFPDLHSELNLSSLELGDSALYFCASSGYRKLAGNTGELFFGEGSRLTVL.

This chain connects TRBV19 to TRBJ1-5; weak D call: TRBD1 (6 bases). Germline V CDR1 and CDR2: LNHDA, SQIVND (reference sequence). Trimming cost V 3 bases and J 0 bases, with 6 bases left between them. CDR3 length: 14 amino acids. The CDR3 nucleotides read TGTGCCAGTAGTATGGGACATAGCAATCAGCCCCAGCATTTT. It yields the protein CASSMGHSNQPQHF.

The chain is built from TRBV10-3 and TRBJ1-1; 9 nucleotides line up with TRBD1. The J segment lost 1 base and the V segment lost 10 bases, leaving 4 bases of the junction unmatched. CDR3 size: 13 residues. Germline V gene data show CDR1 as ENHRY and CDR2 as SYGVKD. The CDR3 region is CATRTGANTEAFF. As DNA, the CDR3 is TGTGCCACCAGGACAGGGGCGAACACTGAAGCTTTCTTT.

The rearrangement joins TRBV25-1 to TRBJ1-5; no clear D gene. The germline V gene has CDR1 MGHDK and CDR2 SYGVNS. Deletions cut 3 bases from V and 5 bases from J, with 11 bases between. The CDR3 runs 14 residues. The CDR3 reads CASSEEQRYQPQHF. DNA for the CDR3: TGTGCCAGCAGTGAGGAGCAGAGATATCAGCCCCAGCATTTT. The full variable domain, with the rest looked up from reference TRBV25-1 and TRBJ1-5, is EADIYQTPRYLVIGTGKKITLECSQTMGHDKMYWYQQDPGMELHLIHYSYGVNSTEKGDLSSESTVSRIRTEHFPLTLESARPSHTSQYLCASSEEQRYQPQHFGDGTRLSIL.